This entry describes one T cell receptor (beta chain). What this receptor recognizes is not known. No base quality values were provided; no much bigger clone lies one nucleotide off. The entry originates in a study of OX40 agonist ivuxolimab in advanced cancers. For the wider study: Ivuxolimab was an agonistic, fully human IgG2 monoclonal antibody directed against OX40 (CD134), a costimulatory receptor. Intravenous ivuxolimab was administered to patients every 2 weeks at six dose levels: 0.01, 0.1, 0.3, 1.5, 3 and 10 mg/kg. Of the roughly 50 dose-escalation patients, hepatocellular carcinoma was present in about 20, melanoma in roughly 15, renal cell carcinoma in 9 and head and neck cancer in 9. In the dose-escalation cohort, more than 75% of patients were male, and the mean age was approximately 60 years, with a range of about 23 to 80. Patients were allowed to have had prior anti-PD-1, anti-PD-L1 or anti-CTLA-4 therapy, and around 37% of the dose-escalation patients had previously received checkpoint inhibitors. Partial responses occurred in three dose-escalation patients: two with cutaneous melanoma and one with hepatocellular carcinoma. Peripheral TCRbeta sequencing was intended to test whether TCR sequence diversity was altered and clonal T-cell expansion was caused by ivuxolimab. The paper covers the monotherapy dose-escalation part of the phase I ivuxolimab trial, which included N ≈ 50 patients. General conclusions and limits of the study: Which antigens the clonally expanded peripheral T cells were specific for was not determined. Low levels of normalized T-cell clonal expansion were also seen in some nonresponding patients. At doses of 0.1 to 3.0 mg/kg, clonal expansion of both CD4+ and CD8+ T cells in blood was seen between baseline and week 6. Partial responders in the 0.1-3.0 mg/kg groups had among the lowest normalized peripheral clonal expansion, especially among CD8+ T cells. On average, CD8+ T cells showed more expanded clones than CD4+ T cells after ivuxolimab.

Spanning cysteine to phenylalanine, the CDR3 consists of 14 amino acids. The DNA shown is the 42-base CDR3, in frame from base 1. A distance of 12 bases separates the germline ends of V and J, which lose 6 bases and 3 bases respectively. CDR1 is given as MNHEY and CDR2 as SVGAGI, both from the germline V gene. Patients with autoimmune disease history or receiving systemic immunosuppression were excluded from the trial. Peripheral blood for TCR sequencing was drawn from every dose cohort at baseline, at cycle 4 day 1 and at cycle 7 day 1. Samples came from an open-label, multicenter, first-in-human phase I dose-escalation trial of ivuxolimab. Adults with locally advanced or metastatic melanoma, renal cell, hepatocellular, or head and neck squamous cell carcinoma were enrolled in the trial. Before TCR sequencing, CD4+ T cells and CD8+ T cells were sorted from peripheral blood as separate populations.

To sequence the TCRbeta CDR3 region, genomic DNA was isolated from the sorted cells. The immunoSEQ Assay was used to sequence the TCRbeta CDR3 regions. Not all clones reach the TCRdb copy of this immuneACCESS table, which keeps in-frame sequences only. Checked studies attribute under half of the gap to unresolved V genes and leave the rest unexplained. Counted in this sample were about 60,000 clones; less than 90% of them appeared once. Together, the top ten hold roughly 0.67% of the sample. The sequence derives from an adult with an advanced solid tumor such as melanoma, head and neck, liver or kidney cancer. Material: CD4+ or CD8+ T cells sorted from blood, obtained in a trial of the OX40 agonist ivuxolimab. Recombination linked TRBV6-5 to TRBJ1-5; too little of a D gene remains to name it. Read as DNA, the sequence is TGTGCCAGCAGCCTCGGTAGGTTCAATCAGCCCCAGCATTTT. Its amino acids are CASSLGRFNQPQHF.